This TCR beta chain stems from a study of blood T cell repertoires in COVID-19. About the study: PBMCs, B-cell-depleted T cells, or T cells provided the cDNA or gDNA that made up the material.

Germline V gene sequence: CDR1 SGHNT, CDR2 YYREEE (reference sequence). CDR3 length: 16 amino acids. V lost 3 bases and J lost 1, with 13 bases in between. A single count supports this clone. Sequencing used immunoSEQ multiplex PCR; TCRdb keeps in-frame clones, though not all of them. The sample comprises 200,000 to 250,000 clones, roughly 90% of which are singletons, and less than 3.5% rests with the top ten. V usage is TRBV5-4 and J usage is TRBJ2-2, with a weak D call TRBD1 (6 bases). This clonotype was sampled from an older woman with acute or convalescent COVID-19. The sequencing sample was made of peripheral blood. CDR3 DNA sequence: TGTGCCAGCAGCTCAAGACAGGCGTTGAACACCGGGGAGCTGTTTTTT. It is translated as CASSSRQALNTGELFF.